The rows below give T cell receptor beta chains drawn from one sample of a study of T cell responses to AZD1222 COVID-19 vaccine. Sequencing used immunoSEQ multiplex PCR; TCRdb keeps in-frame clones, though not all of them. This table has about 170,000 clones, 80% to 95% appearing once. The sample in question was peripheral blood, obtained on day 0 of AZD1222 vaccination. The receptor source for this set is an adult in good health. CDR3s include the opening cysteine and the closing phenylalanine or tryptophan. Each record gives: V gene, J gene, D gene, clone size, CDR3 protein, CDR3 DNA. The D gene is left open where the match is weak. The size field is filled for only some rows; it gives once, few, many or a size class.

TRBV12-2	TRBJ1-6	.	.	CASRSPTYTDSPLHF	TGTGCAAGTCGCTCCCCCACCTATACGGATTCACCCCTCCACTTT
TRBV27	TRBJ1-1	.	.	CASSILGENTEAFF	TGTGCCAGCAGTATCTTAGGCGAGAACACTGAAGCTTTCTTT
TRBV7-2	TRBJ1-1	.	once	CASSLVLGGGAFTEAFF	TGTGCCAGCAGCTTAGTTCTTGGTGGGGGGGCGTTCACTGAAGCTTTCTTT
TRBV6-6	TRBJ2-7	.	.	CASSYLTAYEQYF	TGTGCCAGCAGTTACCTGACAGCCTACGAGCAGTACTTC
TRBV4-3	TRBJ2-7	.	.	CASSQGDRRTSEQYF	TGCGCCAGCAGCCAAGGGGACCGCCGGACCTCCGAGCAGTACTTC
TRBV12-5	TRBJ1-5	.	.	CASGLVVSGFSQPQHF	TGTGCTAGTGGTTTGGTAGTCAGCGGGTTTAGTCAGCCCCAGCATTTT
TRBV2	TRBJ1-3	TRBD1	.	CASKQGLASGNTIYF	TGTGCCAGCAAACAGGGGCTTGCCTCTGGAAACACCATATATTTT
TRBV10-3	TRBJ2-5	TRBD1	.	CALGAGGMGAQYF	TGTGCCCTTGGAGCAGGGGGCATGGGGGCCCAGTACTTC
TRBV11-2	TRBJ2-7	.	.	CASSFSRVSSYEQYF	TGTGCCAGCAGCTTCAGCAGGGTAAGCTCCTACGAGCAGTACTTC
TRBV11-3	TRBJ2-3	.	.	CASSLEGGFTDTQYF	TGTGCCAGCAGCTTAGAGGGAGGCTTCACAGATACGCAGTATTTT
TRBV19	TRBJ2-5	.	once	CASSISRQETQYF	TGTGCCAGTAGTATCTCCCGGCAAGAGACCCAGTACTTC
TRBV5-5	TRBJ2-5	.	.	CASSAGFTRETQYF	TGTGCCAGCAGCGCGGGATTCACCCGAGAGACCCAGTACTTC
TRBV7-2	TRBJ1-1	TRBD1	.	CASSWDRGVTEAFF	TGTGCCAGCAGCTGGGACAGGGGAGTCACTGAAGCTTTCTTT
TRBV19	TRBJ1-2	TRBD1	.	CASSTIRGNDYGYTF	TGTGCCAGTAGTACAATCAGGGGGAATGACTATGGCTACACCTTC
TRBV24-1	TRBJ2-1	.	.	CATARTGYNEQFF	TGTGCCACCGCCCGGACGGGTTACAATGAGCAGTTCTTC
TRBV5-1	TRBJ1-1	.	.	CASSPWSYGTWGAFF	TGCGCCAGCAGCCCTTGGAGCTACGGGACTTGGGGGGCTTTCTTT
TRBV7-3	TRBJ2-2	TRBD2	once	CASSPTSSTRELFF	TGTGCCAGCAGCCCGACTAGCTCTACCCGGGAGCTGTTTTTT
TRBV13	TRBJ2-2	.	.	CASSLTNTGELFF	TGTGCCAGCAGTTTAACGAACACCGGGGAGCTGTTTTTT
TRBV19	TRBJ2-1	TRBD1	.	CARPRGKGRGGNEQFF	TGTGCCAGGCCCAGGGGGAAAGGTCGAGGTGGCAATGAGCAGTTCTTC
TRBV10-3	TRBJ2-4	TRBD1	.	CAISESQGEAKNIQYF	TGTGCCATCAGTGAGTCTCAGGGGGAGGCCAAAAACATTCAGTACTTC
TRBV20-1	TRBJ1-2	.	once	CSASWGTNYGYTF	TGCAGTGCTAGTTGGGGGACTAACTATGGCTACACCTTC
TRBV9	TRBJ1-1	.	.	CASSVEVNTEAFF	TGTGCCAGCAGCGTAGAGGTGAACACTGAAGCTTTCTTT
TRBV14	TRBJ1-6	TRBD1	.	CASSHPGQGATSYNSPLHF	TGTGCCAGCAGCCACCCGGGACAGGGGGCGACGTCCTATAATTCACCCCTCCACTTT
TRBV12-5	TRBJ1-1	TRBD1	.	CASGGTGVTEAFF	TGTGCTAGTGGGGGGACAGGGGTTACTGAAGCTTTCTTT
TRBV30	TRBJ2-3	TRBD2	.	CAGTSGNTDTQYF	TGTGCCGGAACTAGCGGGAACACAGATACGCAGTATTTT
TRBV5-1	TRBJ2-2	.	.	CATRPGPSTGELFF	TGCGCCACCCGACCGGGACCCTCAACCGGGGAGCTGTTTTTT
TRBV12-3/TRBV12-4	TRBJ2-5	.	.	CASGWIQETQYF	TGTGCCAGCGGTTGGATCCAAGAGACCCAGTACTTC
TRBV4-3	TRBJ1-6	.	.	CASSQDLGKSSYNSPLHF	TGCGCCAGCAGCCAAGACCTGGGGAAGAGCTCCTATAATTCACCCCTCCACTTT
TRBV7-6	TRBJ2-2	.	.	CASSLTFPPTGELFF	TGTGCCAGCAGCTTAACATTTCCCCCTACCGGGGAGCTGTTTTTT
TRBV5-1	TRBJ2-7	TRBD1	.	CASSSGQGANEQYF	TGCGCCAGCAGCTCGGGACAGGGGGCAAACGAGCAGTACTTC
TRBV7-9	TRBJ1-6	TRBD1	.	CASSYRGLGSSPLHF	TGTGCCAGCAGCTACAGGGGTTTGGGGAGTTCACCCCTCCACTTT
TRBV27	TRBJ1-2	TRBD1	once	CASSPSRQGAGYTF	TGTGCCAGCAGTCCCTCTAGACAGGGGGCTGGCTACACCTTC
TRBV18	TRBJ1-2	.	.	CASSPPETGYGYTF	TGTGCCAGCTCACCACCTGAGACAGGATATGGCTACACCTTC
TRBV10-2	TRBJ1-1	.	.	CASSESLWGANTEAFF	TGCGCCAGCAGTGAGTCTCTGTGGGGGGCCAACACTGAAGCTTTCTTT
TRBV27	TRBJ2-6	.	.	CASSPDPGANVLTF	TGTGCCAGCAGTCCGGATCCTGGGGCCAACGTCCTGACTTTC
TRBV30	TRBJ1-2	.	.	CAWSVRTSYGYTF	TGTGCCTGGAGTGTACGGACGAGCTATGGCTACACCTTC
TRBV9	TRBJ2-5	TRBD1	.	CASSTGTASKETQYF	TGTGCCAGCAGCACTGGGACAGCCAGTAAAGAGACCCAGTACTTC
TRBV9	TRBJ1-6	.	.	CASSVREFNSPLHF	TGTGCCAGCAGCGTGCGGGAATTTAATTCACCCCTCCACTTT
TRBV11-2	TRBJ1-4	.	few	CASSLGVREKLFF	TGTGCCAGCAGCTTAGGGGTTCGGGAAAAACTGTTTTTT
TRBV2	TRBJ1-3	.	.	CASRQGRTGNTIYF	TGTGCCAGCCGGCAGGGACGAACTGGAAACACCATATATTTT
TRBV2	TRBJ2-5	.	.	CASSESGRWARETQYF	TGTGCCAGCAGTGAGTCGGGTCGATGGGCTCGAGAGACCCAGTACTTC
TRBV10-3	TRBJ2-5	.	.	CAISALAKETQYF	TGTGCCATCAGTGCGTTGGCAAAAGAGACCCAGTACTTC
TRBV4-1	TRBJ1-3	.	.	CASSQDVRLQGLGNTIYF	TGCGCCAGCAGCCAAGATGTGCGTCTTCAGGGGCTAGGAAACACCATATATTTT
TRBV6-2/TRBV6-3	TRBJ1-4	TRBD1	.	CASSPTGFNEKLFF	TGTGCCAGCAGCCCGACAGGGTTTAATGAAAAACTGTTTTTT